This T cell receptor beta chain originates from a study of blood T cell repertoires in COVID-19. Looking at the study overall: Acute and convalescent COVID-19 samples came from the United States, Italy and Spain.

Sequencing was performed with immunoSEQ multiplex PCR; in TCRdb, only in-frame clones are kept and a portion is missing. The table has some 11,000 clones, approximately 84% seen once; the top ten hold about a third. The specimen was peripheral blood. The source is a man in his fifties with active COVID-19.

DNA for the CDR3: TGCGCCAGCAGCCGGACAGGGACGGTGTACGAGCAGTACTTC. This gives the protein CASSRTGTVYEQYF. The genes are TRBV4-1 and TRBJ2-7; TRBD1 matches 8 bases. In germline, CDR1 is MGHRA, CDR2 YSYEKL. Trimming at V came to 4 bases and at J to 4 bases, leaving 6 bases not matched to a gene. The CDR3 runs to 14 residues.